A selection of T cell receptor beta chains follows, all from one sample in a study of T cell responses to AZD1222 COVID-19 vaccine. Generated by immunoSEQ multiplex PCR, the TCRdb table keeps only in-frame clones and is missing some. The table has roughly 120,000 clones, roughly nine tenths seen once. This sample comprised peripheral blood, obtained on day 0 of AZD1222 vaccination. These receptors were taken from an adult in good health. Each CDR3 is given with its conserved first and last residue.

v_gene,j_gene,CDR3aa
TRBV3-1/TRBV3-2,TRBJ2-7,CASSQETSTDEQYF
TRBV5-6,TRBJ1-1,CASSPGPGDTEAFF
TRBV7-8,TRBJ2-7,CASSAYRAGVEQYF
TRBV10-2,TRBJ2-7,CASLERRSGTYEQYF
TRBV18,TRBJ1-1,CASSPREWDRENTEAFF
TRBV5-4,TRBJ1-2,CASSLAGEAYGYTF
TRBV30,TRBJ1-6,CAWSVHGGGRSPLHF
TRBV2,TRBJ2-5,CASKTGVGETQYF
TRBV10-2,TRBJ2-2,CASSPGRVAGELFF
TRBV5-4,TRBJ2-6,CASASAGANVLTF
TRBV7-9,TRBJ1-5,CASSFEGQGNQPQHF
TRBV3-1/TRBV3-2,TRBJ1-1,CASSQRQKNTEAFF
TRBV28,TRBJ2-7,CASSFGGGQGAGEQYF
TRBV15,TRBJ1-5,CATALSNQPQHF
TRBV2,TRBJ1-2,CASTWDGDYGYTF
TRBV5-1,TRBJ2-7,CASSLADRNYEQYF
TRBV12-5,TRBJ1-3,CASAGPSGNTIYF